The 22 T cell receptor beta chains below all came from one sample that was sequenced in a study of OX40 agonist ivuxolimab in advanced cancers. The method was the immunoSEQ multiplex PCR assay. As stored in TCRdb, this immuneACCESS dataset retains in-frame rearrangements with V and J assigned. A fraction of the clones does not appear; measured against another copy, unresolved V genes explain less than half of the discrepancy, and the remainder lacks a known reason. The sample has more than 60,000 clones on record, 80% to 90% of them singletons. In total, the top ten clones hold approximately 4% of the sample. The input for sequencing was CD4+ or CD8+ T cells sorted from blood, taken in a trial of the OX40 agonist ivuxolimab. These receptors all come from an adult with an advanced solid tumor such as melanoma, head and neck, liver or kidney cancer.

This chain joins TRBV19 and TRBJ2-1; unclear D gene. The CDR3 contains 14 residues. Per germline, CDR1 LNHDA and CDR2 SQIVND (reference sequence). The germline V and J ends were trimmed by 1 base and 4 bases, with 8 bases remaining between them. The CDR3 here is CASSIGRAYNEQFF. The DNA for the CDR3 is TGTGCCAGTAGTATAGGCAGAGCTTACAATGAGCAGTTCTTC.

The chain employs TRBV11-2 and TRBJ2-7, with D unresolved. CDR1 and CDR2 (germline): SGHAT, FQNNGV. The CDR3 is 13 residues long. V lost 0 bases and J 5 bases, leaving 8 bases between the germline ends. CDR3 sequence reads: CASSLEQSHEQYF. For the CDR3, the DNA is TGTGCCAGCAGCTTAGAGCAGAGCCACGAGCAGTACTTC.

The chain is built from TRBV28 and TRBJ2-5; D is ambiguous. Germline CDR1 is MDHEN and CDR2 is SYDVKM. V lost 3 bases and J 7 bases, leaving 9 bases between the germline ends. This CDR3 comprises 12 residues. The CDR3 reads CASSFQHGTQYF. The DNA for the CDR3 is TGTGCCAGCAGTTTCCAGCACGGGACCCAGTACTTC.

The CDR3 loop is CASSPGGARSGNTIYF. The DNA for the CDR3 is TGTGCCAGCAGTCCGGGGGGGGCGAGATCGGGAAACACCATATATTTT. The chain couples TRBV28 to TRBJ1-3; tentative D call: TRBD1 (6 bases). Trimming shortened V by 5 bases and J by 4 bases, and 18 bases separated the two germline ends. The germline V gene has CDR1 MDHEN and CDR2 SYDVKM. The CDR3 contains 16 residues. The full variable domain, rest sourced from reference TRBV28 and TRBJ1-3, is DVKVTQSSRYLVKRTGEKVFLECVQDMDHENMFWYRQDPGLGLRLIYFSYDVKMKEKGDIPEGYSVSREKKERFSLILESASTNQTSMYLCASSPGGARSGNTIYFGEGSWLTVV.

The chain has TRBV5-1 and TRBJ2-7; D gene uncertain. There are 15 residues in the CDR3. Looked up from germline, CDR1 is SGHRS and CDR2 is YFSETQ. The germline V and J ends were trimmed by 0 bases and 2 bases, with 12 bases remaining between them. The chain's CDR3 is CASSLGGVETYEQYF. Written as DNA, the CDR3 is TGCGCCAGCAGCTTGGGCGGCGTGGAAACCTACGAGCAGTACTTC.

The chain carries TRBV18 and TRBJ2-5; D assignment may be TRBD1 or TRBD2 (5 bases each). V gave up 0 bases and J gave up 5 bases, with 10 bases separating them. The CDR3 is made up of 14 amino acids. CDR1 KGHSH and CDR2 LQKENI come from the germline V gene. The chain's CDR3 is CASSPPGDGETQYF. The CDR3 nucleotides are TGTGCCAGCTCACCACCGGGGGACGGGGAGACCCAGTACTTC. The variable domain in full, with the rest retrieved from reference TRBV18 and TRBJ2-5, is NAGVMQNPRHLVRRRGQEARLRCSPMKGHSHVYWYRQLPEEGLKFMVYLQKENIIDESGMPKERFSAEFPKEGPSILRIQQVVRGDSAAYFCASSPPGDGETQYFGPGTRLLVL.

This CDR3 is CASSQDGDMKETQYF. The CDR3 DNA reads TGCGCCAGCAGCCAAGATGGGGACATGAAAGAGACCCAGTACTTC. The chain is built from TRBV4-3 and TRBJ2-5, with D possibly TRBD1 on 6 matching bases. V dropped 0 bases and J dropped 3 bases, with 11 bases sitting between them. This CDR3 is 15 amino acids long. In germline, CDR1 is LGHNA, CDR2 YSLEER.

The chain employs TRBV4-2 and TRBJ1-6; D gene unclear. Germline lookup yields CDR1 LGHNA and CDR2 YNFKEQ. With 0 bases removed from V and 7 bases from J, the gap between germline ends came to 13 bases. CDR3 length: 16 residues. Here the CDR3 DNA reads TGTGCCAGCAGCCAAGAATGGGTGTCGGGGAATTCACCCCTCCACTTT. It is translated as CASSQEWVSGNSPLHF.

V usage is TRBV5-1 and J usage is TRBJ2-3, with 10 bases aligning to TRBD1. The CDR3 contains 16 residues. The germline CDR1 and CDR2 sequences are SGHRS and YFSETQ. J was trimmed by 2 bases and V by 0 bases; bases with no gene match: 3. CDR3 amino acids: CASSLGQGATTDTQYF. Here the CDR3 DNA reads TGCGCCAGCAGCTTGGGACAGGGGGCAACCACAGATACGCAGTATTTT.

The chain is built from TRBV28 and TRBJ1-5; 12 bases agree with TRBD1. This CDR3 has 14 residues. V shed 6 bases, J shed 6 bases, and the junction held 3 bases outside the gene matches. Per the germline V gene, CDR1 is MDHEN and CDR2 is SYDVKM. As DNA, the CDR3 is TGTGCCAGCAGGCCGGGACAGGGGGCTCAGCCCCAGCATTTT. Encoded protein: CASRPGQGAQPQHF.

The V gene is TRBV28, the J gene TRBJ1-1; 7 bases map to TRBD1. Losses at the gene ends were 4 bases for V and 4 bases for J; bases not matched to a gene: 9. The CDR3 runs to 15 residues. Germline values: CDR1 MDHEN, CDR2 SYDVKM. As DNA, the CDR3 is TGTGCCAGCAGTTCGGGAGACAGGGACCGCACTGAAGCTTTCTTT. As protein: CASSSGDRDRTEAFF.

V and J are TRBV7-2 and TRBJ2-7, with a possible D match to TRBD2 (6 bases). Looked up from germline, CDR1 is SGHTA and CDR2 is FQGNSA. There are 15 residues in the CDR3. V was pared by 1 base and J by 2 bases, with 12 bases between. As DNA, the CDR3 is TGTGCCAGCAGCTTAGGAGCGGGTTGGACCTACGAGCAGTACTTC. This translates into CASSLGAGWTYEQYF.

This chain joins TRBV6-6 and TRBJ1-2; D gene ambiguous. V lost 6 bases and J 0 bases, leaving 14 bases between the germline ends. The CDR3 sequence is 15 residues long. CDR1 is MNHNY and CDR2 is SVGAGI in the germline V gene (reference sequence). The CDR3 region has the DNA TGTGCCAGCAGCCCACGAGGATTATCTAACTATGGCTACACCTTC. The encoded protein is CASSPRGLSNYGYTF.

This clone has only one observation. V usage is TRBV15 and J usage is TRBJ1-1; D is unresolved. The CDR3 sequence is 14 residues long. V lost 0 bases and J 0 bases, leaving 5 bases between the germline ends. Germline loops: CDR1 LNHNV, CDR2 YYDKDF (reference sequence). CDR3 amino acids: CATSRDYMNTEAFF. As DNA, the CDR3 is TGTGCCACCAGCAGAGATTATATGAACACTGAAGCTTTCTTT.

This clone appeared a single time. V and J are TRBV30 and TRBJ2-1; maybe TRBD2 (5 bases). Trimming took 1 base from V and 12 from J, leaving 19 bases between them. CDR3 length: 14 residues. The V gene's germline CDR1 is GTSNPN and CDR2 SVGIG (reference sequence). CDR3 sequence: CAWSERRAVRRQFF. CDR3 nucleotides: TGTGCCTGGAGTGAAAGGCGGGCAGTGCGGCGGCAGTTCTTC. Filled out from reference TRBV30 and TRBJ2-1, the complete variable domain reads SQTIHQWPATLVQPVGSPLSLECTVEGTSNPNLYWYRQAAGRGLQLLFYSVGIGQISSEVPQNLSASRPQDRQFILSSKKLLLSDSGFYLCAWSERRAVRRQFFGPGTRLTVL.

The CDR3 bases are TGTGCCAGCTCCCCCGACTTTGAAGCTTTCTTT. This gives the protein CASSPDFEAFF. The rearrangement joins TRBV18 to TRBJ1-1; D is undetermined. Trimming took 6 bases from V and 7 from J, leaving 9 bases between them. This CDR3 region has 11 residues. Germline V gene data show CDR1 as KGHSH and CDR2 as LQKENI.

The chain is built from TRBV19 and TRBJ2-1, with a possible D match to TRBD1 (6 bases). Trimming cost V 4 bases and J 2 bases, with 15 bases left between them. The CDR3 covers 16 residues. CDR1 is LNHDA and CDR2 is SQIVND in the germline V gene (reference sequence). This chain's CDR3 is CASSTTPGAPYNEQFF. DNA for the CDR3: TGTGCCAGTAGTACAACCCCAGGGGCCCCCTACAATGAGCAGTTCTTC.

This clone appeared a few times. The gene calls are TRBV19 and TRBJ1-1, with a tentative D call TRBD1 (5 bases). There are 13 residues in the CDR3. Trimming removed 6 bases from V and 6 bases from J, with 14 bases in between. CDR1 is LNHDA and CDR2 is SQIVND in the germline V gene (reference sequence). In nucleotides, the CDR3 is TGTGCCAGTAGAACTCCTGGGGGGGCTGAAGCTTTCTTT. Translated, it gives CASRTPGGAEAFF.

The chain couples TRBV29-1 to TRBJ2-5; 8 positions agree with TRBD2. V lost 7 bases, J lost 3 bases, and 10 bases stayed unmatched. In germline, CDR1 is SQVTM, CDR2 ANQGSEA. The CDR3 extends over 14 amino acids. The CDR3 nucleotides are TGCAGCGCCTACCGGGGAGCGGGGGAAGAGACCCAGTACTTC. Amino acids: CSAYRGAGEETQYF.

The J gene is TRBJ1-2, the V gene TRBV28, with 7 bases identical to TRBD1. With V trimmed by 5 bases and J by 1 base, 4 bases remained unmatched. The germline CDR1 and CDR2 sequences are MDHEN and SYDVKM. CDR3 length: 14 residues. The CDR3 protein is CASSPGQLNYGYTF. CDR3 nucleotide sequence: TGTGCCAGCAGTCCGGGACAGCTTAACTATGGCTACACCTTC.

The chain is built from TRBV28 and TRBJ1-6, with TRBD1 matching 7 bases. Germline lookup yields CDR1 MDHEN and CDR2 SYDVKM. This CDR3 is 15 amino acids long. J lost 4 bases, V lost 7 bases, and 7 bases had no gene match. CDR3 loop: CASTNPGGYNSPLHF. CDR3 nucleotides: TGTGCCAGCACGAACCCAGGGGGTTATAATTCACCCCTCCACTTT.

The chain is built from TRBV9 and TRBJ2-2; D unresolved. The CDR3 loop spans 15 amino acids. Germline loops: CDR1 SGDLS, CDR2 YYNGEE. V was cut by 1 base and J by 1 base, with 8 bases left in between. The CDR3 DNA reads TGTGCCAGCAGCGTATCGACTGAGAACACCGGGGAGCTGTTTTTT. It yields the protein CASSVSTENTGELFF.